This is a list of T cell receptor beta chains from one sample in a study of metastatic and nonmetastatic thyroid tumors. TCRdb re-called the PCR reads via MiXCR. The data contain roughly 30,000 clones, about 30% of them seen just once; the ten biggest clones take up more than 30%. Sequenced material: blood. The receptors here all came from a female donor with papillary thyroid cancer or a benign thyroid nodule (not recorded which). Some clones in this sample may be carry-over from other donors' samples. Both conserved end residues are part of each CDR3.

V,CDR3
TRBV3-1,CASSRTASYEQYF
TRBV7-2,CASSRAPLNTGELFF
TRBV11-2,CASSYRQQETQYF
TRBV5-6,CASSETANYGYTF
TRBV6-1,CASSLGSGSTDTQYF
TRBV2,CASTVGTANQPHHF
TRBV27,CASSSRVTGNTIYF
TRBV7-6,CASSLRAGTGGWGALFF
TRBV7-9,CASSLGRAGETQYF
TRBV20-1,CSALPGTKEGYTF
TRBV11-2,CASSSFQGMSYEQYF
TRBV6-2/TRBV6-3,CASSRTTVNTGELFF
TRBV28,CASSLFRVTPQLTDTQYF
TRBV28,CASYGSKGATNEKLFF
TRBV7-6,CASSYPGRNYEQYF
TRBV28,CASSLVPQTEAFF
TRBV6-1,CASSEGGNQPQHF
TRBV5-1,CASSSGTANEQFF
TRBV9,CASRASRGSGVTDTQYF
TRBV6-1,CASSPRTGSTGANVLTF
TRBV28,CASSAGTYEQYF
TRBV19,CASSTPGPRTEHYF
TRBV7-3,CASSPEGRSNSPLSF
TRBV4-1,CASSQVLAYEQYF
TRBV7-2,CASSLSIAGGQGKLNSPLHF
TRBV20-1,CSAGYRNEQFF
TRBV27,CAIITGPHSYEQYF
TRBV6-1,CASRGYIQGPSDYGYTF
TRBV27,CASSPGTSNSPLHF
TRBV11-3,CASSLGTGATNEKLFF
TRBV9,CASSVVGSSYNSPLHF
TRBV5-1,CASSLTPGPYEQYF
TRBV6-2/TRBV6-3,CASREGLPYEQYF
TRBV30,CAWSPKDTQYF
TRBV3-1,CASSPGSYEQYF
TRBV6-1,CASWCSVYGYTF
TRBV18,CASSPEQGLSYTSGEQFF
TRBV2,CASRPFGNYGYTF
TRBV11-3,CASSQDGSGSTGELFF
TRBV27,CASSVGQGNSYEQYF
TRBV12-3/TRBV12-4,CASEKTGTGDEKYF